This entry lists 18 T cell receptor beta chains sequenced from one sample in a study of blood T cell repertoires in COVID-19. The table came from immunoSEQ multiplex PCR; TCRdb's copy has only in-frame clones and leaves some out. The sample comprises approximately 160,000 clones, roughly 90% of which are singletons, and more than 3% rests with the top ten. The sequenced material came from peripheral blood. These receptor sequences come from a woman in her 70s with acute or convalescent COVID-19.

V gene TRBV18 combines with J gene TRBJ2-1; 10 bases are shared with TRBD1. Looked up from germline, CDR1 is KGHSH and CDR2 is LQKENI. The trim removed 6 bases at V and 7 bases at J, leaving 9 bases unmatched. There are 15 residues in the CDR3. The chain's CDR3 is CASSPTGGILNEQFF. The CDR3 nucleotides read TGTGCCAGCTCTCCGACAGGGGGCATCCTTAATGAGCAGTTCTTC.

The J gene is TRBJ2-1, the V gene TRBV4-3; tentatively, D is TRBD2 (6 bases). The V end lost 0 bases, the J end lost 0 bases, and 15 bases lay between the germline ends. Germline V CDR1 and CDR2: LGHNA, YSLEER. CDR3 size: 18 residues. The CDR3 is CASSQDWRGYTSYNEQFF. CDR3 DNA: TGCGCCAGCAGCCAAGATTGGCGGGGCTACACCTCCTACAATGAGCAGTTCTTC.

The V gene is TRBV4-2, the J gene TRBJ2-3, with 9 positions matching TRBD2. CDR1 is LGHNA and CDR2 is YNFKEQ in the germline V gene. The J segment lost 2 bases and the V segment lost 1 base, leaving 4 bases of the junction unmatched. CDR3 length: 16 amino acids. This chain's CDR3 is CASSQGASGATDTQYF. As DNA, the CDR3 is TGTGCCAGCAGCCAAGGGGCTAGCGGGGCCACAGATACGCAGTATTTT.

J is TRBJ1-1 and V is TRBV28; no clear D gene. The V gene lost 10 bases and the J gene lost 7 bases, with 16 bases spanning the gap. Germline lookup yields CDR1 MDHEN and CDR2 SYDVKM. The CDR3 extends over 12 amino acids. The CDR3 loop reads CATAKLVSEAFF. In DNA, the CDR3 is TGTGCCACCGCGAAATTGGTTAGTGAAGCTTTCTTT.

J is TRBJ2-7 and V is TRBV2; 8 bases fit TRBD1. This CDR3 has 14 amino acids. Germline values: CDR1 SNHLY, CDR2 FYNNEI. Losses at the gene ends were 6 bases for V and 7 bases for J; bases not matched to a gene: 11. DNA of the CDR3: TGTGCCAGCAGAAACAGGGGGTACGTTGTTGAGCAGTACTTC. It codes for CASRNRGYVVEQYF.

The J gene is TRBJ2-1, the V gene TRBV5-5, with a possible D match to TRBD1 (6 bases). The CDR3 extends over 16 amino acids. Per the germline V gene, CDR1 is SGHKS and CDR2 is YYEKEE (reference sequence). V was trimmed by 4 bases and J by 6 bases, leaving 20 bases between them. CDR3 in DNA: TGTGCCAGCAGCCAAGGACAGAATTTGGGGTCCAATGAGCAGTTCTTC. Amino acid sequence: CASSQGQNLGSNEQFF.

DNA for the CDR3: TGTGCCATCAGTGGCGGACTAGCGGGGGACCAAGAGACCCAGTACTTC. Its translation: CAISGGLAGDQETQYF. The chain joins TRBV10-3 to TRBJ2-5, with 13 positions matching TRBD2. Germline V gene data show CDR1 as ENHRY and CDR2 as SYGVKD. The CDR3 consists of 16 residues. The V and J ends lost 4 bases and 0 bases, in that order; junction bases with no gene match: 2.

This chain uses TRBV4-3 with TRBJ1-6; D not certain. The CDR3 length is 16 residues. V was clipped by 1 base and J by 0 bases, with 7 bases between them. Germline V gene sequence: CDR1 LGHNA, CDR2 YSLEER. CDR3 DNA sequence: TGCGCCAGCAGCCAAGGACGGAGCTCCTATAATTCACCCCTCCACTTT. Its protein product is CASSQGRSSYNSPLHF.

The chain links TRBV5-1 to TRBJ1-3; D is unresolved. With 0 bases removed from V and 0 bases from J, the gap between germline ends came to 7 bases. This CDR3 contains 15 residues. The V gene's germline CDR1 is SGHRS and CDR2 YFSETQ. CDR3 in DNA: TGCGCCAGCAGCTTGGCGGGAGACTCTGGAAACACCATATATTTT. The encoded protein is CASSLAGDSGNTIYF.

The rearrangement uses TRBV6-2 or TRBV6-3 and TRBJ1-1; no clear D. V shed 2 bases and J shed 1 base, with 8 bases lying between them. Per germline, CDR1 MNHEY and CDR2 SVGEGT. The CDR3 totals 14 residues. CDR3 sequence: CASSYPTENTEAFF. CDR3 in DNA: TGTGCCAGCAGTTACCCCACAGAGAACACTGAAGCTTTCTTT.

The chain is built from TRBV28 and TRBJ2-3; 11 bases fit TRBD2. Germline loops: CDR1 MDHEN, CDR2 SYDVKM. This CDR3 region has 15 residues. J lost 8 bases, V lost 3 bases, and 7 bases had no gene match. CDR3 residues: CASSFGSSGRITQYF. Written as DNA, the CDR3 is TGTGCCAGCAGTTTTGGGTCTAGCGGGAGGATTACGCAGTATTTT. The variable domain in full, completed from reference TRBV28 and TRBJ2-3, reads DVKVTQSSRYLVKRTGEKVFLECVQDMDHENMFWYRQDPGLGLRLIYFSYDVKMKEKGDIPEGYSVSREKKERFSLILESASTNQTSMYLCASSFGSSGRITQYFGPGTRLTVL.

The rearrangement links TRBV10-3 to TRBJ2-7, with a weak D call TRBD1 (5 bases). Germline V CDR1 and CDR2: ENHRY, SYGVKD. The germline V and J ends were trimmed by 4 bases and 1 base, with 8 bases remaining between them. The CDR3 contains 13 residues. The CDR3 is CAISGGRSYEQYF. The CDR3, as DNA: TGTGCCATCAGTGGGGGCAGATCCTACGAGCAGTACTTC.

This clone was seen more than once but under ten times. J is TRBJ2-3 and V is TRBV7-9; 7 bases align to TRBD1. This CDR3 comprises 16 residues. Germline V lookup: CDR1 SEHNR, CDR2 FQNEAQ (reference sequence). V was pared by 5 bases and J by 0 bases, with 8 bases of the junction left unmatched. The DNA of the CDR3 is TGTGCCAGCAGCCCACGACAGGGCTTCAGCACAGATACGCAGTATTTT. Its protein is CASSPRQGFSTDTQYF.

The chain carries TRBV19 and TRBJ2-7, with 8 positions matching TRBD1. The V gene's germline CDR1 is LNHDA and CDR2 SQIVND (reference sequence). The CDR3 sequence is 15 residues long. J was trimmed by 4 bases and V by 1 base; bases with no gene match: 6. DNA for the CDR3: TGTGCCAGTAGTATAGGGGTGGACAGGGTATACGAGCAGTACTTC. Encoded protein: CASSIGVDRVYEQYF.

The chain uses TRBV4-2 and TRBJ1-2; 9 bases align to TRBD1. CDR1 and CDR2 (germline): LGHNA, YNFKEQ. CDR3 size: 16 residues. The V and J ends lost 5 bases and 0 bases, in that order; junction bases with no gene match: 7. This chain's CDR3 is CASSAMRTGANYGYTF. Here the CDR3 DNA reads TGTGCCAGCAGCGCCATGAGGACAGGGGCTAACTATGGCTACACCTTC.

The chain combines TRBV9 with TRBJ1-1; D perhaps matches TRBD1 (6 bases). This CDR3 comprises 16 residues. The germline V and J ends were trimmed by 3 bases and 0 bases, with 15 bases remaining between them. Germline assignment: CDR1 SGDLS and CDR2 YYNGEE. The CDR3 DNA is TGTGCCAGCAGCGCCAGGACAGAACCTATGAACACTGAAGCTTTCTTT. As protein: CASSARTEPMNTEAFF.

The rearrangement joins TRBV28 to TRBJ2-1; a possible D gene is TRBD1 (6 bases). The CDR3 extends over 15 amino acids. Deletions cut 7 bases from V and 2 bases from J, with 15 bases between. Germline-derived CDR1 and CDR2 are MDHEN and SYDVKM. The CDR3 protein is CASTPGHGPYNEQFF. In DNA, the CDR3 is TGTGCCAGCACCCCGGGACACGGGCCCTACAATGAGCAGTTCTTC.

The rearrangement joins TRBV5-1 to TRBJ1-3, with unresolved D. Germline CDR1 and CDR2: SGHRS and YFSETQ. V lost 0 bases and J 0 bases, leaving 4 bases between the germline ends. The CDR3 covers 14 residues. The CDR3 DNA reads as TGCGCCAGCAGCTTGGACAGCTCTGGAAACACCATATATTTT. Residues: CASSLDSSGNTIYF. Based on the CDR3 plus reference TRBV5-1 and TRBJ1-3, the full variable domain is KAGVTQTPRYLIKTRGQQVTLSCSPISGHRSVSWYQQTPGQGLQFLFEYFSETQRNKGNFPGRFSGRQFSNSRSEMNVSTLELGDSALYLCASSLDSSGNTIYFGEGSWLTVV.